This entry concerns a single T cell receptor beta chain. The data are from a study of cytomegalovirus exposure and HLA in healthy donors. PCR amplification relied on 60 Vbeta primers (plus 13 Jbeta primers). Some clones are missing from TCRdb's copy, which holds only in-frame ones; the method was immunoSEQ multiplex PCR. The specimen's table records under 130,000 clones. The length of the CDR3 is 17 residues. Trimming removed 2 bases at V and 4 bases at J, with 22 bases between. The germline V gene encodes CDR1 SGHRS and CDR2 YFSETQ. This receptor was identified in a man aged 45-65 years in good health and CMV-seronegative. What was sequenced was PBMCs. The chain recombines TRBV5-1 with TRBJ2-7; D call uncertain. The CDR3 loop reads CASSLREWAGRWYEQYF. In DNA form, the CDR3 reads TGCGCCAGCAGCTTAAGAGAATGGGCAGGTCGGTGGTACGAGCAGTACTTC.